A single sample gave rise to the 29 T cell receptor beta chains below, sequenced in a study of blood T cell repertoires in COVID-19. Sequenced by immunoSEQ multiplex PCR; TCRdb stores in-frame clones only, minus some. The repertoire holds over 100,000 clones, 70% to 90% seen once, with 1.1% in the top ten. The material sequenced was peripheral blood. These receptors came from a human donor in a cohort sampled during active COVID-19.

The chain couples TRBV10-3 to TRBJ1-6; 9 bases match TRBD1. CDR1 ENHRY and CDR2 SYGVKD come from the germline V gene. V was pared by 4 bases and J by 9 bases, with 10 bases of the junction left unmatched. The CDR3 extends over 16 amino acids. This chain's CDR3 is CAISGNIGTGFSPLHF. The CDR3 DNA is TGTGCCATCAGTGGAAATATTGGGACAGGGTTTTCACCCCTCCACTTT.

This chain connects TRBV24-1 to TRBJ2-2, with D uncertain. This CDR3 comprises 12 residues. From germline, CDR1 is KGHDR and CDR2 SFDVKD. V dropped 4 bases and J dropped 7 bases, with 6 bases sitting between them. The CDR3 DNA sequence: TGTGCCACCAGTGAGTCCTACGGGGAGCTGTTTTTT. It specifies CATSESYGELFF.

The V call is TRBV28, the J call TRBJ1-5, with TRBD1 identical over 7 bases. This CDR3 has 15 amino acids. Germline trimming cut 6 bases from V and 4 bases from J; bases unmatched to any gene: 9. The germline V gene has CDR1 MDHEN and CDR2 SYDVKM. CDR3 sequence: CASRQRQGRNQPQHF. In nucleotides, the CDR3 is TGTGCCAGCAGGCAACGACAGGGACGAAATCAGCCCCAGCATTTT.

The CDR3 here is CASSVGLNTGELFF. CDR3 sequence (DNA): TGTGCCAGCAGCGTAGGACTAAACACCGGGGAGCTGTTTTTT. The gene calls are TRBV9 and TRBJ2-2; a weak D match, TRBD2 (5 bases). The V gene lost 0 bases and the J gene lost 2 bases, with 5 bases spanning the gap. Germline CDR1 and CDR2: SGDLS and YYNGEE. This CDR3 is 14 amino acids long.

This clone was seen a few times. This chain joins TRBV5-8 and TRBJ1-2; D perhaps matches TRBD1 (6 bases). Germline loops: CDR1 SGHTS, CDR2 YDEGEE. V was cut by 4 bases and J by 8 bases, with 12 bases left in between. The length of the CDR3 is 12 residues. CDR3 loop: CASSPGDRGYTF. The CDR3 coding sequence is TGTGCCAGCAGCCCAGGGGACCGAGGCTACACCTTC.

This rearrangement joins TRBV24-1 to TRBJ2-1; 10 bases are shared with TRBD2. Trimming cost V 5 bases and J 0 bases; bases outside gene matches: 12. The CDR3 runs 19 residues. Germline loops: CDR1 KGHDR, CDR2 SFDVKD. CDR3 region: CATSARRLAGESSYNEQFF. The DNA of the CDR3 is TGTGCCACCAGTGCCCGGCGGCTAGCGGGGGAATCCTCCTACAATGAGCAGTTCTTC.

The count of this clone is one. V and J are TRBV24-1 and TRBJ1-2; TRBD1 matches at 10 bases. The CDR3 consists of 15 residues. CDR1 is KGHDR, CDR2 SFDVKD, per germline. The junction had 7 bases not matched to a gene; V was cut back by 4 bases and J by 6 bases. CDR3 amino acids: CATSDRRQGADGYTF. CDR3 DNA sequence: TGTGCCACCAGTGACAGACGACAGGGGGCGGATGGCTACACCTTC.

The chain recombines TRBV7-9 with TRBJ2-6; 7 bases are a match to TRBD1. There are 16 residues in the CDR3. The germline gives CDR1 SEHNR, CDR2 FQNEAQ (reference sequence). The ends lost 5 bases at V and 2 bases at J; junction bases unmatched: 6. The CDR3 reads CASSDRASPGANVLTF. The DNA for the CDR3 is TGTGCCAGCAGCGACAGGGCTTCCCCTGGGGCCAACGTCCTGACTTTC. Full variable domain (outside the CDR3, taken from reference TRBV7-9 and TRBJ2-6): DTGVSQNPRHKITKRGQNVTFRCDPISEHNRLYWYRQTLGQGPEFLTYFQNEAQLEKSRLLSDRFSAERPKGSFSTLEIQRTEQGDSAMYLCASSDRASPGANVLTFGAGSRLTVL.

V gene TRBV11-2 combines with J gene TRBJ2-3; tentative D call: TRBD2 (5 bases). Germline loops: CDR1 SGHAT, CDR2 FQNNGV. V lost 1 base and J lost 2, with 13 bases in between. CDR3 size: 16 residues. CDR3 coding DNA: TGTGCCAGCAGCTTAGCCCCGGGTAGCGCCACAGATACGCAGTATTTT. It yields the protein CASSLAPGSATDTQYF.

This chain joins TRBV11-2 and TRBJ1-1; 9 positions agree with TRBD1. The CDR3 is 15 residues long. V trimming: 5 bases; J trimming: 5 bases; junction bases outside the gene matches: 9. Germline values: CDR1 SGHAT, CDR2 FQNNGV. The CDR3 sequence is CASSKQGALWTEAFF. DNA for the CDR3: TGTGCCAGCAGCAAACAGGGGGCATTGTGGACTGAAGCTTTCTTT.

The chain recombines TRBV10-3 with TRBJ1-1; the D gene is possibly TRBD1 (5 bases). V dropped 2 bases and J dropped 2 bases, with 12 bases sitting between them. Germline-derived CDR1 and CDR2 are ENHRY and SYGVKD. The CDR3 contains 15 residues. In DNA form, the CDR3 reads TGTGCCATCAGTGAGCGGGAGAGGGGTAACACTGAAGCTTTCTTT. Its protein product is CAISERERGNTEAFF.

The V call is TRBV19, the J call TRBJ1-5; D perhaps matches TRBD1 (6 bases). The germline V gene encodes CDR1 LNHDA and CDR2 SQIVND (reference sequence). The CDR3 totals 19 residues. Trimming stripped 4 bases from V and 2 bases from J, with 24 bases between. The CDR3 reads CASSTRPDSRGVGNQPQHF. In DNA, the CDR3 is TGTGCCAGTAGTACTCGACCGGACAGTCGGGGAGTAGGCAATCAGCCCCAGCATTTT.

CDR3 DNA: TGTGCCAGCAGTTATGGGCGGGCGGAGCAGTTCTTC. It codes for CASSYGRAEQFF. The V gene is TRBV6-5, the J gene TRBJ2-1; perhaps TRBD2 as D (5 bases). CDR3 size: 12 residues. Per the germline V gene, CDR1 is MNHEY and CDR2 is SVGAGI. V was shortened by 3 bases and J by 10 bases, with 10 bases between the two germline ends.

The chain links TRBV27 to TRBJ2-7; 8 bases align to TRBD2. The ends lost 3 bases at V and 6 bases at J; junction bases unmatched: 7. Germline assignment: CDR1 MNHEY and CDR2 SMNVEV (reference sequence). The CDR3 runs 14 residues. The CDR3 protein is CASSFLAGSGEQYF. The CDR3 coding sequence is TGTGCCAGCAGTTTTTTAGCGGGAAGCGGCGAGCAGTACTTC.

The rearrangement links TRBV6-5 to TRBJ1-1, with 7 bases identical to TRBD1. Germline V lookup: CDR1 MNHEY, CDR2 SVGAGI. The J segment lost 1 base and the V segment lost 6 bases, leaving 5 bases of the junction unmatched. The CDR3 extends over 14 amino acids. CDR3 DNA: TGTGCCAGCAGCCAGACAGGGCAGAACACTGAAGCTTTCTTT. It is translated as CASSQTGQNTEAFF.

This rearrangement joins TRBV21-1 to TRBJ1-2; TRBD1 reflects the table's D call only, with no check against the DNA. TRBV21-1 constitutes a pseudogene. This CDR3 comprises 18 residues. CDR3 bases: TGTGCCAGCAGCAAATGTAGGGGTCGTCCCACCTCAAACTATGGCTACACCTTC. Protein product: CASSKCRGRPTSNYGYTF.

In this sample, this clone turned up a few times. The gene calls are TRBV15 and TRBJ2-2; 9 bases fit TRBD1. V gave up 0 bases and J gave up 13 bases; unmatched junction bases: 6. CDR1 is LNHNV and CDR2 is YYDKDF in the germline V gene (reference sequence). This CDR3 comprises 14 residues. CDR3 residues: CATSREWGQGGLFF. CDR3 nucleotide sequence: TGTGCCACCAGCAGAGAATGGGGACAGGGCGGGCTGTTTTTT.

Of note for this clone: The same CDR3 also results from other DNA sequences found in this sample. The CDR3 DNA reads as TGTGCCAGCAGCGTAGGGACTAGCGCTAGCACAGATACGCAGTATTTT. Encoded protein: CASSVGTSASTDTQYF. V gene TRBV9 combines with J gene TRBJ2-3; 9 positions match TRBD2. V shed 0 bases and J 0 bases; nucleotides not matched to a gene: 2. CDR1 is SGDLS, CDR2 YYNGEE, per germline. The CDR3 spans 16 residues.

The chain couples TRBV25-1 to TRBJ2-7; no clear D gene. CDR3 size: 11 residues. Between the trimmed V and J ends, which lost 6 bases and 2 bases, there was a span of 5 bases. Looked up from germline, CDR1 is MGHDK and CDR2 is SYGVNS. Written as DNA, the CDR3 is TGTGCCAGCAGGTCTGCCTACGAGCAGTACTTC. Translating it yields CASRSAYEQYF.

The chain combines TRBV9 with TRBJ2-3; 12 nucleotides align to TRBD2. The CDR3 runs to 14 residues. The V gene end was trimmed by 6 bases and the J gene end by 5 bases; junction bases not matched to a gene: 4. CDR1 is SGDLS, CDR2 YYNGEE, per germline. The CDR3 DNA reads as TGTGCCAGCACCCCGGGACTAGCGGGAGATACGCAGTATTTT. Protein sequence: CASTPGLAGDTQYF.

This chain links TRBV7-9 with TRBJ2-4; D not certain. Trimming took 5 bases from V and 4 from J, leaving 6 bases between them. Germline CDR1 reads SEHNR; CDR2 reads FQNEAQ (reference sequence). CDR3 length: 12 amino acids. CDR3 in amino acids: CASSIKKNIQYF. Written as DNA, the CDR3 is TGTGCCAGCAGCATCAAAAAAAACATTCAGTACTTC.

This CDR3 reads CASTRTSGTDTQYF. Here the CDR3 DNA reads TGTGCCAGCACGCGCACAAGCGGCACAGATACGCAGTATTTT. The rearrangement joins TRBV9 to TRBJ2-3, with D hard to call. The CDR3 totals 14 residues. V shed 6 bases and J shed 1 base, with 12 bases lying between them. Germline lookup yields CDR1 SGDLS and CDR2 YYNGEE.

The rearrangement links TRBV5-4 to TRBJ1-6; 8 nucleotides line up with TRBD1. V trimming: 0 bases; J trimming: 3 bases; junction bases outside the gene matches: 8. This CDR3 has 18 amino acids. In germline, CDR1 is SGHNT, CDR2 YYREEE (reference sequence). CDR3 loop: CASSLGQGAINYNSPLHF. DNA for the CDR3: TGTGCCAGCAGCTTGGGGCAGGGGGCGATAAACTATAATTCACCCCTCCACTTT.

V and J are TRBV7-8 and TRBJ2-7, with 10 bases that match TRBD1. The germline gives CDR1 SGHVS, CDR2 FQNEAQ. The CDR3 loop spans 15 amino acids. J gave up 4 bases and V 4 bases, and 7 bases lay outside the gene matches. The CDR3 sequence is CASSSPDRGIYEQYF. The CDR3 region has the DNA TGTGCCAGCAGCTCCCCGGACAGGGGGATTTACGAGCAGTACTTC. The full variable domain, with the rest looked up from reference TRBV7-8 and TRBJ2-7, is GAGVSQSPRYKVAKRGQDVALRCDPISGHVSLFWYQQALGQGPEFLTYFQNEAQLDKSGLPSDRFFAERPEGSVSTLKIQRTQQEDSAVYLCASSSPDRGIYEQYFGPGTRLTVT.

V gene TRBV6-5 combines with J gene TRBJ2-7, with D perhaps TRBD1 (5 bases). The CDR3 runs 13 residues. V lost 6 bases to trimming and J lost 0 bases, with 9 bases between them. Germline V gene sequence: CDR1 MNHEY, CDR2 SVGAGI. This CDR3 is CASRLGPSYEQYF. The CDR3, as DNA: TGTGCCAGCAGGCTGGGGCCCTCCTACGAGCAGTACTTC.

This sequence joins TRBV7-3 and TRBJ2-3; D not resolved. CDR1 and CDR2 (germline): SGHTA, FQGTGA. This CDR3 is 13 amino acids long. The V end was cut by 5 bases, the J end by 0 bases, with 6 bases between. In DNA, the CDR3 is TGTGCCAGCAGCCGTAGTAGCACAGATACGCAGTATTTT. Translation gives CASSRSSTDTQYF.

The rearrangement uses TRBV7-2 and TRBJ1-1, with a possible D match to TRBD1 (6 bases). V lost 5 bases and J 0 bases, leaving 16 bases between the germline ends. The CDR3 runs 16 residues. Germline CDR1 and CDR2: SGHTA and FQGNSA. In nucleotides, the CDR3 is TGTGCCAGCAGCCCGGTGGGGGGGCTCATGAACACTGAAGCTTTCTTT. Amino acid sequence: CASSPVGGLMNTEAFF.

The CDR3 reads CASSSRLNTEAFF. The CDR3 coding sequence is TGTGCCAGCAGCTCGCGGTTGAACACTGAAGCTTTCTTT. The rearrangement links TRBV7-9 to TRBJ1-1; D is unclear. Germline loops: CDR1 SEHNR, CDR2 FQNEAQ (reference sequence). The V and J ends lost 4 bases and 0 bases respectively, with 6 bases between them. This CDR3 has 13 residues.

The CDR3: CASTTGGTGELFF. For the CDR3, the DNA is TGTGCCAGCACCACGGGGGGAACCGGGGAGCTGTTTTTT. V usage is TRBV12-3 or TRBV12-4 and J usage is TRBJ2-2; 7 bases are shared with TRBD2. The CDR3 consists of 13 residues. V lost 7 bases and J lost 5; bases outside the gene matches: 4.